This is a list of T cell receptor beta chains from one sample in a study of cytomegalovirus exposure and HLA in healthy donors. The repertoire was sequenced with immunoSEQ multiplex PCR; TCRdb's copy has only in-frame clones and lacks some. The profile covers roughly 300,000 clones, with roughly 88% appearing a single time and 0.75% to 0.85% taken by the ten largest. The specimen was PBMCs. The source of these receptors is a young woman in good health and CMV-seronegative. Both conserved end residues are part of each CDR3. For some rows the clone size is stated as once, few or many, or as a class when expanded; others skip it.

cdr3_aa: CASSFRQDTEAFF
v_call: TRBV5-1
j_call: TRBJ1-1
clone_size: once

cdr3_aa: CASSSAGIDTQYF
v_call: TRBV27
j_call: TRBJ2-3
clone_size: -

cdr3_aa: CASSAVTGQETQYF
v_call: TRBV2
j_call: TRBJ2-5
clone_size: -

cdr3_aa: CASSLDQGQGNTEAFF
v_call: TRBV11-3
j_call: TRBJ1-1
clone_size: -

cdr3_aa: CASSYSGVGTYEQYF
v_call: TRBV6-5
j_call: TRBJ2-7
clone_size: -

cdr3_aa: CASSLGQGRSYEQYF
v_call: TRBV5-5
j_call: TRBJ2-7
clone_size: -

cdr3_aa: CASSLSPLTSEAFF
v_call: TRBV7-3
j_call: TRBJ1-1
clone_size: -

cdr3_aa: CASSLTPTSGKRREQYF
v_call: TRBV7-2
j_call: TRBJ2-7
clone_size: once

cdr3_aa: CASSGQGRNEQFF
v_call: TRBV18
j_call: TRBJ2-1
clone_size: -

cdr3_aa: CASNPGGQLYQPQHF
v_call: TRBV6-1
j_call: TRBJ1-5
clone_size: few